This passage covers 21 T cell receptor beta chains from one sample sequenced in a study of blood T cells in healthy people across ages. With a J-beta primer mix and a sample-barcoded 5' primer, a second PCR ran roughly 6 to 11 cycles. TCRdb re-called the 5' RACE reads through MiXCR, storing one row per CDR3 protein. Here the sample spans fewer than 900,000 distinct CDR3 sequences, roughly 41% being singletons. Source material: blood. The source is a woman aged 55-75 years in good health.

The chain combines TRBV15 with TRBJ1-1; perhaps TRBD1 as D (6 bases). Germline V lookup: CDR1 LNHNV, CDR2 YYDKDF (reference sequence). Trimming pared 1 base from V and 11 bases from J, leaving 20 bases between. This CDR3 is 15 amino acids long. CDR3 DNA sequence: TGTGCCACCAGCAGAGTTATCGGCGGGGGCCCGTGGGCTTTCTTT. Its translation is CATSRVIGGGPWAFF.

This clonotype was detected a few times. The V and J genes are TRBV6-6 and TRBJ1-4; TRBD1 might be the D (5 bases). The ends were cut back, 0 bases at V and 4 bases at J, with 9 bases in the middle. Per germline, CDR1 MNHNY and CDR2 SVGAGI (reference sequence). The CDR3 contains 15 residues. As DNA, the CDR3 is TGTGCCAGCAGTTACTCGACAGCAAATAATGAAAAACTGTTTTTT. As protein: CASSYSTANNEKLFF.

The chain uses TRBV6-6 and TRBJ2-4; 10 bases agree with TRBD1. The V segment lost 7 bases and the J segment 0 bases; nucleotides outside the gene matches: 6. The CDR3 spans 16 residues. Germline CDR1 is MNHNY and CDR2 is SVGAGI (reference sequence). CDR3 sequence: CASTRGDRGAKNIQYF. The CDR3 DNA follows: TGTGCCAGCACCCGGGGGGACAGGGGAGCCAAAAACATTCAGTACTTC.

This clonotype was observed a few times. V and J are TRBV20-1 and TRBJ2-5; 8 nucleotides line up with TRBD1. Germline lookup yields CDR1 DFQATT and CDR2 SNEGSKA (reference sequence). With V trimmed by 5 bases and J by 3 bases, 5 bases remained unmatched. The CDR3 has 13 residues. The CDR3 DNA reads TGCAGTGCTCATTCGACAGGGGAAGAGACCCAGTACTTC. Translation: CSAHSTGEETQYF.

A few counts support this clonotype. The chain links TRBV5-1 to TRBJ2-1; 13 bases map to TRBD2. V lost 4 bases and J lost 7; bases outside the gene matches: 11. Germline CDR1 and CDR2: SGHRS and YFSETQ. The CDR3 sequence is 17 residues long. CDR3 sequence reads: CASSRTTGTSGVNEQFF. Written as DNA, the CDR3 is TGCGCCAGCAGCCGGACAACCGGGACTAGCGGGGTAAATGAGCAGTTCTTC.

This clonotype was detected only a few times. This chain links TRBV7-2 with TRBJ1-5; D is perhaps TRBD1 (5 bases). The length of the CDR3 is 16 residues. Germline values: CDR1 SGHTA, CDR2 FQGNSA. Trimming pared 3 bases from V and 4 bases from J, leaving 16 bases between. CDR3: CASSLGGVAPNQPQHF. CDR3 DNA sequence: TGTGCCAGCAGCTTGGGAGGGGTCGCGCCTAATCAGCCCCAGCATTTT.

V gene TRBV18 combines with J gene TRBJ1-1, with 8 bases lining up with TRBD1. The CDR3 consists of 15 residues. Unmatched junction bases numbered 6, after V lost 5 bases and J lost 1 base. Germline CDR1 and CDR2: KGHSH and LQKENI. CDR3 DNA: TGTGCCAGCTCAGGTCGACAGGGGTCGAACACTGAAGCTTTCTTT. Its protein is CASSGRQGSNTEAFF.

The gene calls are TRBV6-5 and TRBJ1-2, with D tentatively TRBD1 (5 bases). Germline V gene data show CDR1 as MNHEY and CDR2 as SVGAGI. CDR3 length: 13 residues. Between the trimmed V and J ends, which lost 10 bases and 0 bases, there was a span of 12 bases. CDR3 in DNA: TGTGCCACCGGCCAGGGAACTAACTATGGCTACACCTTC. Encoded protein: CATGQGTNYGYTF.

This clonotype has a handful of counts. CDR3 DNA: TGCAGTGCTACCGGACTAGCGGGAGCGGGGGAGACCCAGTACTTC. Amino acids: CSATGLAGAGETQYF. The chain carries TRBV20-1 and TRBJ2-5; 13 bases agree with TRBD2. J was trimmed by 5 bases and V by 4 bases; bases with no gene match: 7. The CDR3 covers 15 residues. Germline V gene sequence: CDR1 DFQATT, CDR2 SNEGSKA (reference sequence).

The V call is TRBV7-9, the J call TRBJ2-3; D may be TRBD1 (5 bases). Trimming removed 5 bases at V and 8 bases at J, with 14 bases between. The CDR3 loop spans 13 amino acids. Looked up from germline, CDR1 is SEHNR and CDR2 is FQNEAQ (reference sequence). CDR3 DNA: TGTGCCAGCAGCCCGACAGATAAGGCTACGCAGTATTTT. The encoded protein is CASSPTDKATQYF.

This chain joins TRBV20-1 and TRBJ2-3; unclear D gene. The CDR3 has 13 residues. Germline assignment: CDR1 DFQATT and CDR2 SNEGSKA (reference sequence). The V end was cut by 3 bases, the J end by 2 bases, with 9 bases between. This chain's CDR3 is CSARVQYTDTQYF. The CDR3 DNA sequence: TGCAGTGCTAGGGTCCAGTACACAGATACGCAGTATTTT.

The chain combines TRBV2 with TRBJ1-1, with 7 bases matching TRBD1. V dropped 4 bases and J dropped 5; count of bases not matched to a gene: 4. Germline loops: CDR1 SNHLY, CDR2 FYNNEI. The CDR3 loop spans 13 amino acids. CDR3 bases: TGTGCCAGCAGTGGACAGGGATGGACTGAAGCTTTCTTT. It encodes CASSGQGWTEAFF.

This clonotype showed up many times. This chain connects TRBV29-1 to TRBJ2-3; the D gene could be TRBD1 or TRBD2 (5 bases each). Trimming cost V 4 bases and J 0 bases, with 11 bases left between them. The CDR3 extends over 14 amino acids. The germline V gene has CDR1 SQVTM and CDR2 ANQGSEA. CDR3 nucleotides: TGCAGCGTTGGAGTGGGGGATAGCACAGATACGCAGTATTTT. This translates into CSVGVGDSTDTQYF.

The V and J genes are TRBV10-3 and TRBJ2-7, with D perhaps matching TRBD2 (5 bases). The CDR3 has 13 residues. The V gene's germline CDR1 is ENHRY and CDR2 SYGVKD. The CDR3 DNA sequence: TGTGCTCATCGAGCGGACTCGTCCTACGAGCAGTACTTC. Translating gives CAHRADSSYEQYF.

The gene calls are TRBV20-1 and TRBJ1-6; D may be TRBD1 (5 bases). V was shortened by 5 bases and J by 0 bases, with 11 bases between the two germline ends. The CDR3 totals 15 residues. The germline gives CDR1 DFQATT, CDR2 SNEGSKA (reference sequence). Written as DNA, the CDR3 is TGCAGTGCTTCGGACACGAGCTCCTATAATTCACCCCTCCACTTT. It codes for CSASDTSSYNSPLHF.

This clonotype appeared once. The rearrangement links TRBV14 to TRBJ2-1; D perhaps matches TRBD2 (7 bases). Germline V gene data show CDR1 as SGHDN and CDR2 as FVKESK. There are 15 residues in the CDR3. V dropped 0 bases and J dropped 9 bases, with 15 bases sitting between them. CDR3 DNA sequence: TGTGCCAGCAGCCAAGATTGGGGGGGCCGAAGTGAGCAGTTCTTC. Protein sequence: CASSQDWGGRSEQFF. Full variable domain (rest looked up from reference TRBV14 and TRBJ2-1): EAGVTQFPSHSVIEKGQTVTLRCDPISGHDNLYWYRRVMGKEIKFLLHFVKESKQDESGMPNNRFLAERTGGTYSTLKVQPAELEDSGVYFCASSQDWGGRSEQFFGPGTRLTVL.

V is TRBV7-9 and J is TRBJ1-3; 7 positions agree with TRBD1. CDR3 size: 13 residues. CDR1 is SEHNR, CDR2 FQNEAQ, per germline (reference sequence). Trimming removed 6 bases from V and 7 bases from J; junction bases left unmatched: 6. The CDR3 loop reads CASRSTGANTIYF. The CDR3 DNA is TGTGCCAGCAGATCCACAGGGGCCAACACCATATATTTT.

The chain joins TRBV7-2 to TRBJ1-2, with D perhaps TRBD1 (5 bases). V lost 5 bases to trimming and J lost 2 bases, with 12 bases between them. The CDR3 has 14 amino acids. Per germline, CDR1 SGHTA and CDR2 FQGNSA. The chain's CDR3 is CASSPMAGNYGYTF. CDR3 nucleotides: TGTGCCAGCAGCCCCATGGCAGGGAACTATGGCTACACCTTC.

The genes are TRBV3-1 and TRBJ2-1, with a possible D match to TRBD2 (6 bases). Germline lookup yields CDR1 LGHDT and CDR2 YNNKEL (reference sequence). The CDR3 extends over 17 amino acids. Trimming removed 2 bases from V and 1 base from J, with 15 bases in between. The chain's CDR3 is CASSQLSLRGSYNEQFF. The CDR3, as DNA: TGTGCCAGCAGCCAACTTTCCCTGCGGGGATCCTACAATGAGCAGTTCTTC.

V usage is TRBV7-3 and J usage is TRBJ2-5, with 14 bases lining up with TRBD2. Matching the DNA end better, TRBJ2-4 makes the J call doubtful. Germline CDR1 and CDR2: SGHTA and FQGTGA. The CDR3 has 16 residues. The CDR3 loop is CASSLRTSGGLNIQYF. In nucleotides, the CDR3 is TGTGCCAGCAGCTTACGGACTAGCGGGGGGCTAAACATTCAGTACTTC.

Only one count was recorded for this clonotype. The V gene is TRBV20-1, the J gene TRBJ1-6; the D is unclear. The germline CDR1 and CDR2 sequences are DFQATT and SNEGSKA (reference sequence). V lost 3 bases to trimming and J lost 4 bases, with 13 bases between them. CDR3 size: 15 residues. The CDR3, as DNA: TGCAGTGCTAGCGAGCGGAGGGAATATAATTCACCCCTCCACTTT. The encoded protein is CSASERREYNSPLHF.